This T cell receptor beta chain was captured by sequencing in a study of T cell responses to AZD1222 COVID-19 vaccine. Regarding this clone: Antigen specificity is unknown.

Data came from immunoSEQ multiplex PCR; TCRdb stores just in-frame clones and leaves some out. The table has about 110,000 clones, 75% to 90% seen once. Study-level results: The span of vaccine-associated CD4 TCRs extended across spike, with dominance at 160-218 and 743-854. Breadth and depth of Spike-specific TCRs rose after two AZD1222 doses.

The CDR3 is 14 residues long. The germline CDR1 and CDR2 sequences are KGHSH and LQKENI. V was pared by 6 bases and J by 5 bases, with 14 bases between. The source was peripheral blood, collected on day 0 of AZD1222 vaccination. The clonotype was recovered from an adult in good health. The V gene is TRBV18, the J gene TRBJ2-1; no clear D. The CDR3 bases are TGTGCCAGCTCGGACCGTTCTGGGAACAATGAGCAGTTCTTC. Its translation is CASSDRSGNNEQFF.